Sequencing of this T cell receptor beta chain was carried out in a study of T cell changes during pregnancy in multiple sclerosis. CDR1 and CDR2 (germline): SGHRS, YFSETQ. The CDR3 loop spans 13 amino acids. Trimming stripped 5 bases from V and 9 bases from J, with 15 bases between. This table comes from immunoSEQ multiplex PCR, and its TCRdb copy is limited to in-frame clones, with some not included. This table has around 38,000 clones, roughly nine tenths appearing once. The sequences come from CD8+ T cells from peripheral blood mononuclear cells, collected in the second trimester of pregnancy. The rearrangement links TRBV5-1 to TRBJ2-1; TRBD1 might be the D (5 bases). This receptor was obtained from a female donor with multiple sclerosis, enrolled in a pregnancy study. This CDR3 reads CASRGLDNAEQFF. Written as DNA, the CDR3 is TGCGCCAGCAGGGGGCTAGACAATGCTGAGCAGTTCTTC.